The clone carrying this T cell receptor (beta chain) showed up just once. Trimming removed 4 bases from V and 4 bases from J; junction bases left unmatched: 6. Germline CDR1 and CDR2: PRHDT and FYEKMQ (reference sequence). The CDR3 totals 15 residues. Sequencing was performed with immunoSEQ multiplex PCR; in TCRdb, only in-frame clones are kept and a portion is missing. The sample has more than 80,000 clones; about 84% are singletons. The sample comes from a study of radiotherapy plus CTLA-4 blockade in lung cancer. The source material was peripheral blood, sampled from a patient treated with radiotherapy plus ipilimumab. V is TRBV13 and J is TRBJ1-5, with 8 bases matching TRBD1. The receptor was derived from a human donor with non-small cell lung cancer that progressed on radiotherapy plus ipilimumab. Some clones in this sample may be carry-over from other donors' samples. The CDR3 spells CASSSTGERNQPQHF. The CDR3 DNA reads as TGTGCCAGCAGCTCGACAGGGGAGCGGAATCAGCCCCAGCATTTT.